This TCR beta chain was captured by sequencing in a study of radiotherapy plus CTLA-4 blockade in lung cancer. Clones were sequenced by immunoSEQ multiplex PCR, and TCRdb holds only the in-frame ones, with some missing. The sample lists fewer than 85,000 clones, about 88% occurring once. V lost 5 bases and J 6 bases, leaving 16 bases between the germline ends. From germline, CDR1 is SGHTA and CDR2 FQGNSA. The CDR3 contains 14 residues. The clonotype was recovered from a human donor with non-small cell lung cancer who had stable disease on radiotherapy plus ipilimumab. Sequencing used peripheral blood, obtained from a patient treated with radiotherapy plus ipilimumab. The chain carries TRBV7-2 and TRBJ1-2; D is ambiguous. CDR3 coding DNA: TGTGCCAGCAGCCTAGACCCGGGCGCGAATGGCTACACCTTC. It translates to CASSLDPGANGYTF.